This TCR beta chain was profiled in a study of naive and memory T cell subsets. Findings and limits, study-wide: Possibly reflecting memory cells re-expressing CD45RA, a few larger clonotypes occurred in naive repertoires, especially CD8. Clonotypes are single alpha or beta chains, not paired receptors. In naive cells, over 85% of TCR sequences were seen only once.

Concerning this clonotype itself: Its matching antigen is unknown.

V was trimmed by 6 bases and J by 4 bases, leaving 22 bases between them. CDR3 size: 17 residues. CDR1 MNHNY and CDR2 SVGAGI come from the germline V gene (reference sequence). Both TRBC1 and TRBC2 were covered by a beta constant-region primer of two equimolar oligonucleotides. The ligated cDNA underwent four PCR rounds using SP2 and nested alpha and beta constant-region primers. An oligonucleotide with the SP2 primer and a 12-nucleotide UMI was ligated to the cDNA 3' end. Each CDR3 protein gets one entry after TCRdb re-called the UMI-ligation and nested PCR reads with MiXCR. The sample holds 90,000 to 120,000 distinct CDR3 sequences, around 13% seen once.

Sequencing was carried out using naive CD8+ T cells from blood. The chain recombines TRBV6-6 with TRBJ2-1; possibly TRBD1 or TRBD2 for D (7 bases each). The TCR sequence derives from a human donor in good health. CDR3 protein: CASSLTAAGQIYNEQFF. In DNA form, the CDR3 reads TGTGCCAGCAGCCTCACTGCAGCGGGACAGATATACAATGAGCAGTTCTTC.